The 30 T cell receptor beta chains presented below share a single source sample, sequenced in a study of CD8+ T cells in alopecia areata. cDNA reverse transcribed from extracted RNA served as the sequencing template. Assay used: immunoSEQ multiplex PCR; TCRdb lists only in-frame clones, some missing. This table holds 95,000 to 150,000 clones, 61% found once. Treatment of the sample: oral pan-JAK inhibitor, 5-10 mg twice daily. The specimen was CD4+ T cells sorted from blood, collected at week 4, from a patient treated with tofacitinib. These TCRs come from a human donor with alopecia areata.

The chain has TRBV2 and TRBJ1-2; 8 positions match TRBD1. Germline CDR1 reads SNHLY; CDR2 reads FYNNEI. V lost 4 bases, J lost 0 bases, and 1 base stayed unmatched. This CDR3 is 14 amino acids long. CDR3 sequence reads: CASSGQGTNYGYTF. The CDR3 DNA reads TGTGCCAGCAGTGGACAGGGGACTAACTATGGCTACACCTTC.

V gene TRBV7-2 combines with J gene TRBJ2-4; tentatively, D is TRBD1 (5 bases). V lost 5 bases to trimming and J lost 2 bases, with 19 bases between them. The germline V gene encodes CDR1 SGHTA and CDR2 FQGNSA. This CDR3 contains 17 residues. CDR3 nucleotide sequence: TGTGCCAGCAGCCTAGACAGCAACACGAATACCAAAAACATTCAGTACTTC. This encodes CASSLDSNTNTKNIQYF.

Only a few counts were recorded for this clone. The same CDR3 arises from other DNA sequences in this sample as well. The chain is built from TRBV7-3 and TRBJ2-5, with D hard to call. Germline CDR1 is SGHTA and CDR2 is FQGTGA. The CDR3 has 13 amino acids. V lost 2 bases to trimming and J lost 5 bases, with 9 bases between them. CDR3 bases: TGTGCCAGCAGCTTAGGGGTCAGGGAGACCCAGTACTTC. It specifies CASSLGVRETQYF. The complete variable domain, with remaining parts taken from reference TRBV7-3 and TRBJ2-5, reads GAGVSQTPSNKVTEKGKYVELRCDPISGHTALYWYRQSLGQGPEFLIYFQGTGAADDSGLPNDRFFAVRPEGSVSTLKIQRTERGDSAVYLCASSLGVRETQYFGPGTRLLVL.

The chain uses TRBV29-1 and TRBJ2-2; a possible D gene is TRBD1 (6 bases). From germline, CDR1 is SQVTM and CDR2 ANQGSEA. This CDR3 is built from 12 residues. V shed 8 bases and J shed 7 bases, with 14 bases lying between them. CDR3 region: CSSDSPNGELFF. As DNA, the CDR3 is TGCAGCTCGGACAGCCCCAACGGGGAGCTGTTTTTT.

The gene calls are TRBV7-2 and TRBJ2-5, with 8 positions matching TRBD2. Unmatched junction bases numbered 9, after V lost 5 bases and J lost 1 base. CDR3 size: 16 residues. Per germline, CDR1 SGHTA and CDR2 FQGNSA. The CDR3 sequence: CASSPTFSGVQETQYF. The CDR3 bases are TGTGCCAGCAGCCCAACTTTTAGCGGGGTCCAAGAGACCCAGTACTTC.

The chain carries TRBV5-6 and TRBJ2-5, with TRBD2 matching 15 bases. The CDR3 consists of 14 residues. Germline lookup yields CDR1 SGHDT and CDR2 YYEEEE. The V segment lost 4 bases and the J segment 5 bases; nucleotides outside the gene matches: 0. The CDR3 spells CASSGTSGRETQYF. CDR3 in DNA: TGTGCCAGCAGCGGGACTAGCGGGAGGGAGACCCAGTACTTC.

V is TRBV6-1 and J is TRBJ2-3; maybe TRBD1 (5 bases). V was trimmed by 2 bases and J by 1 base, leaving 13 bases between them. The CDR3 spans 16 residues. Per the germline V gene, CDR1 is MNHNS and CDR2 is SASEGT. The CDR3 coding sequence is TGTGCCAGCAGTGAAATATCAGGGTGGGGCACAGATACGCAGTATTTT. This codes for CASSEISGWGTDTQYF.

J is TRBJ1-1 and V is TRBV30; D call uncertain. The germline CDR1 and CDR2 sequences are GTSNPN and SVGIG (reference sequence). Trimming shortened V by 3 bases and J by 2 bases, and 16 bases separated the two germline ends. This CDR3 has 15 residues. CDR3: CAWSEGFRINTEAFF. The CDR3 DNA reads as TGTGCCTGGAGCGAAGGGTTCAGGATAAACACTGAAGCTTTCTTT. The variable domain in full, with the rest retrieved from reference TRBV30 and TRBJ1-1, is SQTIHQWPATLVQPVGSPLSLECTVEGTSNPNLYWYRQAAGRGLQLLFYSVGIGQISSEVPQNLSASRPQDRQFILSSKKLLLSDSGFYLCAWSEGFRINTEAFFGQGTRLTVV.

The chain links TRBV14 to TRBJ2-5; D uncertain. V was shortened by 0 bases and J by 5 bases, with 4 bases between the two germline ends. CDR1 and CDR2 (germline): SGHDN, FVKESK. The CDR3 is 12 residues long. The CDR3 bases are TGTGCCAGCAGCCAAGATTCGGAGACCCAGTACTTC. This sequence encodes CASSQDSETQYF. The full variable domain, with the rest looked up from reference TRBV14 and TRBJ2-5, is EAGVTQFPSHSVIEKGQTVTLRCDPISGHDNLYWYRRVMGKEIKFLLHFVKESKQDESGMPNNRFLAERTGGTYSTLKVQPAELEDSGVYFCASSQDSETQYFGPGTRLLVL.

The chain carries TRBV5-1 and TRBJ2-6, with D unresolved. V shed 5 bases and J shed 4 bases, with 4 bases lying between them. This CDR3 spans 12 amino acids. Germline CDR1 is SGHRS and CDR2 is YFSETQ. The chain's CDR3 is CASRTGANVLTF. CDR3 bases: TGCGCCAGCAGGACCGGGGCCAACGTCCTGACTTTC.

This clone was seen only a few times. The rearrangement joins TRBV6-1 to TRBJ1-1; D remains unclear. Trimming removed 3 bases at V and 3 bases at J, with 8 bases between. There are 13 residues in the CDR3. The V gene's germline CDR1 is MNHNS and CDR2 SASEGT. The CDR3 DNA sequence: TGTGCCAGCAGTGAGATCCGAGACACTGAAGCTTTCTTT. Amino acids: CASSEIRDTEAFF.

The chain joins TRBV4-1 to TRBJ1-1; D may be TRBD1 (6 bases). Trimming took off 4 bases at V and 1 base at J, with 10 bases between the two ends. Germline V CDR1 and CDR2: MGHRA, YSYEKL. The CDR3 sequence is 14 residues long. CDR3 in DNA: TGCGCCAGCAGCCGAACGACAGGGAACACTGAAGCTTTCTTT. This encodes CASSRTTGNTEAFF.

Only a few counts were recorded for this clone. The chain joins TRBV5-1 to TRBJ2-7; TRBD2 aligns across 9 bases. Trimming at V came to 0 bases and at J to 2 bases, leaving 6 bases not matched to a gene. CDR1 is SGHRS and CDR2 is YFSETQ in the germline V gene. The CDR3 length is 16 residues. The CDR3 reads CASSLVVSGRTYEQYF. CDR3 bases: TGCGCCAGCAGCTTGGTTGTTAGCGGGAGAACCTACGAGCAGTACTTC.

This rearrangement joins TRBV9 to TRBJ1-2; D is perhaps TRBD1 (6 bases). CDR1 SGDLS and CDR2 YYNGEE come from the germline V gene. This CDR3 spans 16 amino acids. V lost 0 bases and J lost 6, with 18 bases in between. CDR3 amino acids: CASSVARGGLGHGYTF. CDR3 nucleotides: TGTGCCAGCAGCGTAGCCAGGGGTGGTTTGGGGCATGGCTACACCTTC.

This clone has more than one count but fewer than ten. The genes are TRBV30 and TRBJ1-2, with 9 bases that match TRBD1. V was pared by 1 base and J by 6 bases, with 0 bases of the junction left unmatched. The V gene's germline CDR1 is GTSNPN and CDR2 SVGIG (reference sequence). CDR3 length: 12 residues. The CDR3 coding sequence is TGTGCCTGGAGTGGGACAGGGGATGGCTACACCTTC. Translation gives CAWSGTGDGYTF. The full variable domain, completed using reference TRBV30 and TRBJ1-2, is SQTIHQWPATLVQPVGSPLSLECTVEGTSNPNLYWYRQAAGRGLQLLFYSVGIGQISSEVPQNLSASRPQDRQFILSSKKLLLSDSGFYLCAWSGTGDGYTFGSGTRLTVV.

The CDR3 here is CALSNEANVLTF. The CDR3 nucleotides are TGTGCCTTATCAAACGAGGCCAACGTCCTGACTTTC. V and J are TRBV6-1 and TRBJ2-6; no definite D call. The V end was cut by 11 bases, the J end by 6 bases, with 11 bases between. The CDR3 loop spans 12 amino acids. Germline V CDR1 and CDR2: MNHNS, SASEGT.

This clone was recorded a few times. The chain uses TRBV25-1 and TRBJ2-1, with a weak D call TRBD2 (5 bases). Germline CDR1 is MGHDK and CDR2 is SYGVNS. V was clipped by 5 bases and J by 3 bases, with 17 bases between them. This CDR3 is built from 16 residues. The CDR3 region is CASSSDTSKIYNEQFF. CDR3 coding DNA: TGTGCCAGCAGTAGCGACACTAGTAAAATCTACAATGAGCAGTTCTTC.

This clone was seen only a few times. The chain uses TRBV7-2 and TRBJ1-4; D not certain. V lost 5 bases and J lost 5, with 15 bases in between. CDR3 size: 15 residues. Germline CDR1 is SGHTA and CDR2 is FQGNSA. The CDR3 bases are TGTGCCAGCAGCCCGCCCACGGGCCCGAATGAAAAACTGTTTTTT. Protein sequence: CASSPPTGPNEKLFF.

J is TRBJ1-1 and V is TRBV9; TRBD1 matches at 9 bases. With 3 bases clipped from V and 0 bases from J, the junction kept 3 bases outside the gene matches. Looked up from germline, CDR1 is SGDLS and CDR2 is YYNGEE. The CDR3 runs 15 residues. The CDR3 DNA is TGTGCCAGCAGCGGCGGACAGGGGATGAACACTGAAGCTTTCTTT. The encoded protein is CASSGGQGMNTEAFF.

The chain links TRBV5-8 to TRBJ1-1; D is possibly TRBD1 (5 bases). V was shortened by 5 bases and J by 1 base, with 15 bases between the two germline ends. The CDR3 runs to 15 residues. Germline V gene lookup returns CDR1 SGHTS and CDR2 YDEGEE. In DNA form, the CDR3 reads TGTGCCAGCAGACCCACCGGGACTGCGAACACTGAAGCTTTCTTT. Translated, it gives CASRPTGTANTEAFF.

The chain combines TRBV6-6 with TRBJ1-5; D gene ambiguous. The CDR3 runs to 12 residues. In germline, CDR1 is MNHNY, CDR2 SVGAGI (reference sequence). V was cut by 4 bases and J by 6 bases, with 7 bases left in between. CDR3 DNA: TGTGCCAGCAGTTCTGGGCTTCAGCCCCAGCATTTT. Its translation is CASSSGLQPQHF.

The V call is TRBV6-5, the J call TRBJ2-7; 7 bases match TRBD1. The CDR3 runs to 13 residues. After removal of 6 bases from V and 3 bases from J, the junction contained 5 bases not matched to a gene. CDR1 is MNHEY and CDR2 is SVGAGI in the germline V gene. CDR3 amino acids: CASRDRVGYEQYF. CDR3 coding DNA: TGTGCCAGCAGAGACAGGGTGGGCTACGAGCAGTACTTC.

A single count supports this clone. The CDR3 loop reads CSATPGEETQYF. The CDR3 nucleotides are TGCAGCGCGACCCCAGGGGAAGAGACCCAGTACTTC. This sequence joins TRBV29-1 and TRBJ2-5; D is perhaps TRBD1 (6 bases). The V end was cut by 7 bases, the J end by 3 bases, with 12 bases between. The CDR3 covers 12 residues. Germline CDR1 SQVTM, CDR2 ANQGSEA.

The chain couples TRBV5-1 to TRBJ2-3, with D unclear. The length of the CDR3 is 13 residues. Germline CDR1 reads SGHRS; CDR2 reads YFSETQ. Trimming pared 4 bases from V and 0 bases from J, leaving 6 bases between. The CDR3 spells CASSVASTDTQYF. The CDR3 region has the DNA TGCGCCAGCAGCGTGGCTAGCACAGATACGCAGTATTTT.

The chain recombines TRBV29-1 with TRBJ2-1; D unresolved. The germline gives CDR1 SQVTM, CDR2 ANQGSEA. This CDR3 is built from 14 residues. V was pared by 4 bases and J by 4 bases, with 14 bases between. The CDR3 reads CSVGLPELYNEQFF. The CDR3 DNA sequence: TGCAGCGTTGGGCTACCCGAGTTATACAATGAGCAGTTCTTC.

The chain has TRBV5-1 and TRBJ1-1, with D tentatively TRBD1 (6 bases). The CDR3 totals 14 residues. Trimming shortened V by 0 bases and J by 6 bases, and 12 bases separated the two germline ends. CDR1 SGHRS and CDR2 YFSETQ come from the germline V gene. The CDR3 protein is CASSLDRAASEAFF. For the CDR3, the DNA is TGCGCCAGCAGCTTGGACAGGGCGGCATCTGAAGCTTTCTTT.

CDR3: CASSLDGIADTQYF. The CDR3 coding sequence is TGCGCCAGCAGCTTGGACGGGATCGCAGATACGCAGTATTTT. The chain carries TRBV5-1 and TRBJ2-3; a possible D gene is TRBD2 (5 bases). Trimming left V 0 bases short and J 4 bases short, with 9 bases between. The CDR3 consists of 14 residues. The V gene's germline CDR1 is SGHRS and CDR2 YFSETQ.

This chain joins TRBV6-1 and TRBJ1-5; 8 bases agree with TRBD1. V shed 1 base and J 0 bases; nucleotides not matched to a gene: 5. The CDR3 totals 17 residues. The germline V gene encodes CDR1 MNHNS and CDR2 SASEGT. The CDR3 coding sequence is TGTGCCAGCAGTGAAGGGACAGGGACCTATAGCAATCAGCCCCAGCATTTT. This codes for CASSEGTGTYSNQPQHF.

V gene TRBV7-9 combines with J gene TRBJ2-6; D ambiguous. Germline V gene data show CDR1 as SEHNR and CDR2 as FQNEAQ (reference sequence). Trimming pared 5 bases from V and 6 bases from J, leaving 17 bases between. The CDR3 consists of 16 residues. The DNA for the CDR3 is TGTGCCAGCAGCCGCGACGGTCCCCGGAAGGCCAACGTCCTGACTTTC. Its protein is CASSRDGPRKANVLTF.

This clone has only a few counts. In DNA form, the CDR3 reads TGCAGCGTCGCCCGGGACAGGGGAGACACCATATATTTT. Translated: CSVARDRGDTIYF. V gene TRBV29-1 combines with J gene TRBJ1-3; 10 nucleotides line up with TRBD1. CDR3 size: 13 residues. CDR1 and CDR2 from the germline V gene are SQVTM and ANQGSEA. The trim removed 6 bases at V and 8 bases at J, leaving 7 bases unmatched.